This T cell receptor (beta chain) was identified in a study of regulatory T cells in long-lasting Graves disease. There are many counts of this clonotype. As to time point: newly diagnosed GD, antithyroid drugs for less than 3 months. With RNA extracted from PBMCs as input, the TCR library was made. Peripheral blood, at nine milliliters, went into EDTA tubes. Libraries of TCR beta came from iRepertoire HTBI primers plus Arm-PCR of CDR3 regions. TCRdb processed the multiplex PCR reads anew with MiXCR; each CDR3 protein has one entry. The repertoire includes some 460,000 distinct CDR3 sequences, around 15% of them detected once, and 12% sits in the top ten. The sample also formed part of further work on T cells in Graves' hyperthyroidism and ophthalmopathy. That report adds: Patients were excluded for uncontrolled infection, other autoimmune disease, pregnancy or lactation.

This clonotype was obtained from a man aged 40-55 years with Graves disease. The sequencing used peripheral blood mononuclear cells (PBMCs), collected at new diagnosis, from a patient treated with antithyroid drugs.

The CDR3 loop is CASSLNDRGRGAFF. CDR3 bases: TGTGCCAGCAGCTTAAATGACAGGGGGCGAGGTGCTTTCTTT. The rearrangement links TRBV11-2 to TRBJ1-1, with 10 bases lining up with TRBD1. The CDR3 has 14 residues. Germline CDR1 is SGHAT and CDR2 is FQNNGV. The junction had 8 bases not matched to a gene; V was cut back by 2 bases and J by 11 bases.